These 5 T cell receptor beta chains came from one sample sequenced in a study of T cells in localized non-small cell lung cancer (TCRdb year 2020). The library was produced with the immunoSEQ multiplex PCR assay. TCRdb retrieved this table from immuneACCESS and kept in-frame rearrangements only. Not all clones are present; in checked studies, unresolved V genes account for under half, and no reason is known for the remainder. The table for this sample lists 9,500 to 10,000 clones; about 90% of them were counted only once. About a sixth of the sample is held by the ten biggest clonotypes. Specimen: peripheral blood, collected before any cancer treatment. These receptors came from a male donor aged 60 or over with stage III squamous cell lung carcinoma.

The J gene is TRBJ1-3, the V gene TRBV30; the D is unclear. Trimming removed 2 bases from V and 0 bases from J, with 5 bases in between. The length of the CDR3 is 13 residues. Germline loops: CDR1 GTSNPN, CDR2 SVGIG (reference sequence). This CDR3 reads CAWSLSSGNTIYF. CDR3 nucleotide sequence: TGTGCCTGGAGTCTGAGCTCTGGAAACACCATATATTTT.

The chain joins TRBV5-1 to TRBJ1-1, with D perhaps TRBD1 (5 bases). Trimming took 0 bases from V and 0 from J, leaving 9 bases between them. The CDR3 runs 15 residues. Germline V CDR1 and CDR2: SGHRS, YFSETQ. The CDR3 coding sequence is TGCGCCAGCAGCTTGGAAGGACAACTGAACACTGAAGCTTTCTTT. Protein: CASSLEGQLNTEAFF.

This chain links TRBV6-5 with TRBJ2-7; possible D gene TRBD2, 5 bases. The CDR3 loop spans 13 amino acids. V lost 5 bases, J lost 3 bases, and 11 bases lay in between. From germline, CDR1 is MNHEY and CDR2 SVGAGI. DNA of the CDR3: TGTGCCAGCAGTGTGGGAGCGGACTACGAGCAGTACTTC. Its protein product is CASSVGADYEQYF.

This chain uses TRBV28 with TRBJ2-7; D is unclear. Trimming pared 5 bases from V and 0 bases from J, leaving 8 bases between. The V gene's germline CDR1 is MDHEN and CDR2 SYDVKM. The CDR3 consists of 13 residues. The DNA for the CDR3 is TGTGCCAGCAGTCCCCCGCCCTCCTACGAGCAGTACTTC. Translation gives CASSPPPSYEQYF. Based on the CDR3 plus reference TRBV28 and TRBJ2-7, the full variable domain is DVKVTQSSRYLVKRTGEKVFLECVQDMDHENMFWYRQDPGLGLRLIYFSYDVKMKEKGDIPEGYSVSREKKERFSLILESASTNQTSMYLCASSPPPSYEQYFGPGTRLTVT.

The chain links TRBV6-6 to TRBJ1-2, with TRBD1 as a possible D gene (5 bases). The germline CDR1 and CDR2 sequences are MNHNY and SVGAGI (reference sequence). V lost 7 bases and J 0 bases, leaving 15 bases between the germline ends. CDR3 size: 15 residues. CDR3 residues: CASTGDTRTNYGYTF. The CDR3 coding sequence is TGTGCCAGCACGGGGGATACTAGAACTAACTATGGCTACACCTTC.